This TCR beta chain was sequenced in a study of Ad26.COV2.S vaccination and SARS-CoV-2 variants. Study observations and caveats: An underestimation of total T cell responses may have resulted from the TCR breadth and depth analyses.

As concerns this clone: Its antigen is not identified.

TCRdb's table, derived via immunoSEQ multiplex PCR, lists solely in-frame clones and lacks some. The sample yields approximately 420,000 clones, 80% to 90% seen once. V was shortened by 8 bases and J by 3 bases, with 5 bases between the two germline ends. The germline V gene has CDR1 MDHEN and CDR2 SYDVKM. CDR3 length: 11 residues. Treatment defined: about 20 received Ad26.COV2.S at low or high dose, single or two shots; about five received placebo; per-sample allocation not given. Vaccine and placebo recipients were sampled on day 63 after the first injection. The sequence was collected from a person aged 18-60 years who received the Ad26.COV2.S COVID-19 vaccine or a placebo. This rearrangement joins TRBV28 to TRBJ1-3; D ambiguous. The specimen was peripheral blood, collected in a trial of Ad26.COV2.S vaccine versus placebo. CDR3 in amino acids: CASGGGNTIYF. In DNA form, the CDR3 reads TGTGCCAGCGGAGGTGGAAACACCATATATTTT.